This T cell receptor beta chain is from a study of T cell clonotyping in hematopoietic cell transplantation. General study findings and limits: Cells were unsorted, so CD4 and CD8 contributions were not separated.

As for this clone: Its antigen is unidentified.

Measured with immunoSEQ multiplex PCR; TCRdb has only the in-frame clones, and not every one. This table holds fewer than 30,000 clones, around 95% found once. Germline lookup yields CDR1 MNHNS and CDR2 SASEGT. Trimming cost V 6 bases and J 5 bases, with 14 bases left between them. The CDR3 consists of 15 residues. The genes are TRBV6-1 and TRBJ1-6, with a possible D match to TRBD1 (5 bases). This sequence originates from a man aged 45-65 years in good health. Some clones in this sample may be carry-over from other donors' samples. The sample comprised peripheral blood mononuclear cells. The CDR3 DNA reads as TGTGCCAGCAGACACGACAGAGCAGATAATTCACCCCTCCACTTT. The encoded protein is CASRHDRADNSPLHF.